This T cell receptor beta chain came from a study of T cells expressing NK-cell markers. Across the study: Repertoires of TCR beta were obtained from T cells sorted as CD3+CD56+NKG2C+, CD3+CD56+NKG2C- and CD3+CD56-NKG2C+. Broader study findings: The study found these clonotypes also leading the CD3+CD56-NKG2C+ fraction in a handful of donors. More than 5 donors carried dominant NKG2C+ clonotypes that made up roughly 1.0-8% of their CD8+ T cells.

Libraries used 5'RACE template switching adding universal primer site and UMIs. TCRdb reanalyzed the 5' RACE reads and collapses them to one entry per CDR3 protein, without DNA. The listing contains around 260,000 distinct CDR3 sequences. The CDR3 is 15 residues long. A note on this clonotype: What it recognizes is unknown.

The origin of this receptor is a woman aged 18 to 75 in good health. The sequenced sample was blood T cells: a sorted CD56 or NKG2C T cell subset, CD4+ or CD8+ T cells, or bulk PBMC T cells (not recorded which). J is TRBJ1-1 and V is TRBV12-3 or TRBV12-4; TCRdb reports TRBD1, a call that lacks DNA to check it against. Here the CDR3 reads CASSPRTFMNTEAFF.